This TCR beta chain appears in the sequencing data of a study of blood T cell repertoires in COVID-19. Here immunoSEQ multiplex PCR was the method, and the copy in TCRdb shows in-frame clones only, minus some. Among under 300,000 clones listed, roughly 86% were seen once. Source material: peripheral blood. The clonotype comes from a man aged 50 or older with acute or convalescent COVID-19.

The chain's CDR3 is CASNPSGSSYNEQFF. CDR3 coding DNA: TGTGCCAGCAACCCTAGCGGGAGCTCCTACAATGAGCAGTTCTTC. The chain carries TRBV2 and TRBJ2-1; 10 bases line up with TRBD2. Germline assignment: CDR1 SNHLY and CDR2 FYNNEI. This CDR3 region has 15 residues. Trimming removed 7 bases from V and 0 bases from J; junction bases left unmatched: 3.